One TCR beta chain is described in this entry. V gave up 5 bases and J gave up 4 bases; unmatched junction bases: 11. The CDR3 runs 16 residues. Germline V CDR1 and CDR2: MNHNY, SVGAGI (reference sequence). This sample was taken from a study of blood T cell repertoires in COVID-19. The overall study: The United States, Italy and Spain provided the acute and convalescent COVID-19 samples. PBMCs, B-cell-depleted T cells, or T cells provided the cDNA or gDNA that made up the material.

Under the authors' procedure: Estimates of nucleated cell counts were drawn from the amplification of reference gene primers. The protocol was immunoSEQ multiplex PCR, while the TCRdb copy is restricted to in-frame clones and leaves out a portion. V and J calls and clone size follow that table, whereas D and trimming were derived from the DNA. The sample records roughly 68,000 clones, approximately 80% being singletons. This sequence joins TRBV6-6 and TRBJ2-5; 9 nucleotides agree with TRBD2. Material for sequencing was peripheral blood. The clonotype comes from an older man with active COVID-19. The CDR3 nucleotides are TGTGCCAGCAGTCGCCACGGTAGCGGGGGCTCAGAGACCCAGTACTTC. This encodes CASSRHGSGGSETQYF.